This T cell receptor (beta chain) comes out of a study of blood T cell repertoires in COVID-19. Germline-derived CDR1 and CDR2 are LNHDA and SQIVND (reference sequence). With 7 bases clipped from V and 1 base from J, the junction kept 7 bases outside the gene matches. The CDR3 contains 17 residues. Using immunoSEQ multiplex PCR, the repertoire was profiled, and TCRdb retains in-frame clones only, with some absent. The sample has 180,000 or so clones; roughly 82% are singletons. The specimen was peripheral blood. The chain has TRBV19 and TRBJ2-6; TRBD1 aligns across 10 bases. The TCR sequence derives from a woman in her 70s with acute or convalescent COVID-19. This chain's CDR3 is CASNSRQGASGANVLTF. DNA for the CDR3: TGTGCCAGTAATTCGCGACAGGGGGCTTCTGGGGCCAACGTCCTGACTTTC.